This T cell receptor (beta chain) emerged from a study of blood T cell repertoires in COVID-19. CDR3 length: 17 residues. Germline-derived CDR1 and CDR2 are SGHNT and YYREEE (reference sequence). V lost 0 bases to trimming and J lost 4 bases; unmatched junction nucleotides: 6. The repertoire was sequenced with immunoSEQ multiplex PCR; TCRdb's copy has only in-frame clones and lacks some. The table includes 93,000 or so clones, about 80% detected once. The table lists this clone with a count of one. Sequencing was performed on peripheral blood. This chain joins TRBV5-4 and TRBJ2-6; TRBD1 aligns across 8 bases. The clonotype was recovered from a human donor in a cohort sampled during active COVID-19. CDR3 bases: TGTGCCAGCAGCTTGGCGACAGGGGCGGCAGGGGCCAACGTCCTGACTTTC. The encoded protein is CASSLATGAAGANVLTF.